This passage covers 14 T cell receptor beta chains from one sample sequenced in a study of shared clonotypes between healthy human individuals. The repertoire was sequenced with immunoSEQ multiplex PCR; TCRdb's copy has only in-frame clones and lacks some. The table includes some 1.5 million clones, nearly 99% detected once. The sample consisted of naive CD4+ T cells sorted from blood. Described subset: CD45RA+ positively selected. The source is a man aged 25 to 45 in good health.

This sequence joins TRBV6-6 and TRBJ2-2; TRBD2 might be the D (6 bases). There are 14 residues in the CDR3. Germline-derived CDR1 and CDR2 are MNHNY and SVGAGI (reference sequence). Trimming stripped 4 bases from V and 6 bases from J, with 12 bases between. The CDR3: CASSSSGGAGELFF. CDR3 nucleotides: TGTGCCAGCAGTTCATCCGGGGGTGCCGGGGAGCTGTTTTTT.

The rearrangement joins TRBV10-3 to TRBJ1-2, with 7 bases matching TRBD1. The CDR3 has 16 amino acids. Germline trimming cut 2 bases from V and 1 base from J; bases unmatched to any gene: 7. Germline V gives CDR1 ENHRY, CDR2 SYGVKD. CDR3 sequence (DNA): TGTGCCATCAGTGAGGTCCGGGACAGCGTTAACTATGGCTACACCTTC. Translation: CAISEVRDSVNYGYTF.

This sequence joins TRBV5-1 and TRBJ2-2; TRBD1 matches at 7 bases. The CDR3 is made up of 12 amino acids. The V and J ends lost 6 bases and 8 bases, in that order; junction bases with no gene match: 4. Per germline, CDR1 SGHRS and CDR2 YFSETQ. CDR3 in DNA: TGCGCCAGCAAGGGGGCCGAGGGGGAGCTGTTTTTT. Its protein product is CASKGAEGELFF.

The count of this clone is one. This chain links TRBV7-9 with TRBJ1-2; possible D gene TRBD1, 5 bases. This CDR3 region has 14 residues. Per the germline V gene, CDR1 is SEHNR and CDR2 is FQNEAQ (reference sequence). Deletions cut 5 bases from V and 0 bases from J, with 10 bases between. The CDR3 sequence is CASSPDTPNYGYTF. CDR3 DNA sequence: TGTGCCAGCAGCCCGGACACCCCTAACTATGGCTACACCTTC.

A remark on this clone: The same CDR3 also results from other DNA sequences found in this sample. The chain has TRBV18 and TRBJ2-3; D is perhaps TRBD2 (6 bases). CDR1 KGHSH and CDR2 LQKENI come from the germline V gene. The ends were cut back, 3 bases at V and 3 bases at J, with 7 bases in the middle. The CDR3 totals 13 residues. CDR3 loop: CASSPGGTDTQYF. CDR3 DNA sequence: TGTGCCAGCTCACCGGGGGGTACAGATACGCAGTATTTT.

The CDR3 DNA follows: TGTGCCAGCAGCCAAGATCGGGCTAGCTCCTACAATGAGCAGTTCTTC. This sequence encodes CASSQDRASSYNEQFF. The gene calls are TRBV14 and TRBJ2-1; D unresolved. The CDR3 is made up of 16 amino acids. The germline V gene has CDR1 SGHDN and CDR2 FVKESK. The ends were cut back, 0 bases at V and 0 bases at J, with 9 bases in the middle.

The V call is TRBV4-2, the J call TRBJ2-1; TRBD1 agrees at 8 bases. The junction had 1 base not matched to a gene; V was cut back by 1 base and J by 2 bases. The CDR3 extends over 15 amino acids. Looked up from germline, CDR1 is LGHNA and CDR2 is YNFKEQ. CDR3 nucleotide sequence: TGTGCCAGCAGCCAAGCAGGGGGCCCCTACAATGAGCAGTTCTTC. It codes for CASSQAGGPYNEQFF.

This chain connects TRBV7-2 to TRBJ2-7; D ambiguous. Germline V CDR1 and CDR2: SGHTA, FQGNSA. The CDR3 is 11 residues long. Trimming stripped 5 bases from V and 6 bases from J, with 8 bases between. CDR3 in amino acids: CASSPRTEQYF. CDR3 nucleotides: TGTGCCAGCAGCCCACGGACCGAGCAGTACTTC.

The V and J genes are TRBV7-2 and TRBJ2-7; no definite D call. CDR3 length equals 14 residues. The V end lost 6 bases, the J end lost 0 bases, and 12 bases lay between the germline ends. Germline V CDR1 and CDR2: SGHTA, FQGNSA. CDR3 amino acids: CASSQREYSYEQYF. The CDR3 region has the DNA TGTGCCAGCAGTCAGCGAGAATACTCCTACGAGCAGTACTTC. The full variable domain, its missing parts supplied by reference TRBV7-2 and TRBJ2-7, is GAGVSQSPSNKVTEKGKDVELRCDPISGHTALYWYRQSLGQGLEFLIYFQGNSAPDKSGLPSDRFSAERTGGSVSTLTIQRTQQEDSAVYLCASSQREYSYEQYFGPGTRLTVT.

This chain connects TRBV19 to TRBJ2-7; D is perhaps TRBD1 or TRBD2 (5 bases each). The CDR3 totals 14 residues. Germline V lookup: CDR1 LNHDA, CDR2 SQIVND (reference sequence). Trimming took 3 bases from V and 9 from J, leaving 18 bases between them. CDR3 sequence reads: CASSIGVRGGVQYF. CDR3 in DNA: TGTGCCAGTAGTATCGGTGTCCGGGGCGGCGTGCAGTACTTC.

The V and J genes are TRBV5-4 and TRBJ2-7, with TRBD1 matching over 8 bases. Germline V gives CDR1 SGHNT, CDR2 YYREEE (reference sequence). V was pared by 4 bases and J by 6 bases, with 3 bases of the junction left unmatched. The CDR3 loop spans 12 amino acids. The CDR3 DNA reads as TGTGCCAGCAGCCGGACAGGGTCCGAGCAGTACTTC. This translates into CASSRTGSEQYF.

The rearrangement joins TRBV7-2 to TRBJ1-2, with 8 bases that match TRBD1. The germline V gene encodes CDR1 SGHTA and CDR2 FQGNSA. The CDR3 loop spans 15 amino acids. The J segment lost 7 bases and the V segment lost 3 bases, leaving 10 bases of the junction unmatched. The CDR3 coding sequence is TGTGCCAGCAGCTTTGCCTCTGACAGGGGACGTGGCTACACCTTC. Its translation is CASSFASDRGRGYTF.

This rearrangement joins TRBV29-1 to TRBJ1-2; 8 positions agree with TRBD1. The CDR3 consists of 15 residues. Germline CDR1 SQVTM, CDR2 ANQGSEA. After removal of 2 bases from V and 2 bases from J, the junction contained 7 bases not matched to a gene. CDR3 residues: CSVEIPRGLNYGYTF. The DNA of the CDR3 is TGCAGCGTTGAAATTCCCAGGGGGCTAAACTATGGCTACACCTTC.

The chain uses TRBV9 and TRBJ2-7, with D tentatively TRBD1 (5 bases). V was cut by 0 bases and J by 1 base, with 11 bases left in between. The CDR3 consists of 15 residues. The germline gives CDR1 SGDLS, CDR2 YYNGEE. The DNA of the CDR3 is TGTGCCAGCAGCGTAGCCCCAGGGCAGTCCTACGAGCAGTACTTC. Its translation: CASSVAPGQSYEQYF.